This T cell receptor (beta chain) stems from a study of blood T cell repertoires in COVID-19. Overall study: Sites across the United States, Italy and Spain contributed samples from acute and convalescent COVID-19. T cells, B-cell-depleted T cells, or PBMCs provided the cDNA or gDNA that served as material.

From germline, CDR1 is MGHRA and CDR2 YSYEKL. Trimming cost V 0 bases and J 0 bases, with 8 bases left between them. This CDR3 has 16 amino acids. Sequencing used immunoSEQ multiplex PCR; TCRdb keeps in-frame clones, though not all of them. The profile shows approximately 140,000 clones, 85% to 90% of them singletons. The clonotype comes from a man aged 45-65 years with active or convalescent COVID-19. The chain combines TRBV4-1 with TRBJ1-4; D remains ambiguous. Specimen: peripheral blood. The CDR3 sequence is CASSQDNYATNEKLFF. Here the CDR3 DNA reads TGCGCCAGCAGCCAAGATAATTATGCAACTAATGAAAAACTGTTTTTT.